A selection of T cell receptor beta chains follows, all from one sample in a study of control samples from healthy donors and cancer patients. The method was immunoSEQ multiplex PCR; TCRdb's version includes in-frame clones alone and lacks a portion of them. The repertoire holds about 140,000 clones, 90% to 95% seen once, with under 15% in the top ten. The sequenced sample consisted of blood. The receptor set was obtained from a man aged 35-49 years in good health. Both conserved end residues are part of each CDR3. The size of a clone is reported for some rows only, either as once, few or many, or as a class for expanded clones.

>TRBJ1-1|-|TRBV23-1
CASSQFEAFF
>TRBJ1-1|-|TRBV3-1/TRBV3-2
CASSQELALEAFF
>TRBJ2-7|-|TRBV2
CASRVTGAYEQYF
>TRBJ2-7|-|TRBV4-1
CASSQVQSGDYEQYF
>TRBJ1-2|-|TRBV5-1
CASSSTPTDQAYGYTF
>TRBJ1-2|-|TRBV11-2
CASSSPRRGRGGYTF
>TRBJ2-6|-|TRBV9
CASSPGLSRGSGRSSSGANVLTF
>TRBJ1-5|-|TRBV4-1
CASSPPPVVGVNQPQHF
>TRBJ2-3|-|TRBV2
CASSSGTGSTDTQYF
>TRBJ2-1|-|TRBV28
CASSLGSSSYNEQFF
>TRBJ2-2|-|TRBV10-2
CASRGGVWSGELFF
>TRBJ2-7|-|TRBV4-1
CATGAGQGSSYEQYF
>TRBJ1-2|-|TRBV6-5
CASSYPGNYGYTF
>TRBJ2-1|-|TRBV21-1
CASSELSLAGGEQFF
>TRBJ1-5|-|TRBV3-1/TRBV3-2
CASSQASQGDQPQHF
>TRBJ2-5|-|TRBV7-2
CASSPRRGAQETQYF
>TRBJ2-3|once|TRBV28
CASQLLAGTDTQYF
>TRBJ2-5|once|TRBV7-2
CASSFGTGVETQYF
>TRBJ2-5|-|TRBV4-3
CASSLGTGEETQYF
>TRBJ1-5|-|TRBV18
CASSPGLNQPQHF
>TRBJ1-3|-|TRBV6-5
CAARGTVDSGNTIYF
>TRBJ1-2|-|TRBV9
CASSVPGVYYTF
>TRBJ1-1|-|TRBV12-3/TRBV12-4
CASSVWGSEAFF
>TRBJ2-7|once|TRBV4-1
CASSQVGGRSSYEQYF
>TRBJ2-7|-|TRBV10-2
CASSDGWEQYF
>TRBJ1-1|-|TRBV28
CASSLARRDSRTEAFF
>TRBJ2-5|-|TRBV9
CASSVGWEGETQYF
>TRBJ2-5|once|TRBV27
CASSQYQGGETQYF
>TRBJ1-2|-|TRBV4-3
CASSPDNRNYGYTF
>TRBJ2-1|-|TRBV5-1
CASSPPGQRSYNEQFF
>TRBJ2-6|-|TRBV13
CASSRYSGANVLTF
>TRBJ1-1|-|TRBV20-1
CSARENTEAFF
>TRBJ1-3|-|TRBV7-8
CASSLEGQSSGNTIYF
>TRBJ2-2|-|TRBV5-1
CASSLERGRGELFF
>TRBJ2-5|-|TRBV5-6
CASSGQIPETQYF
>TRBJ2-5|-|TRBV6-1
CASSESGTGGRETQYF
>TRBJ2-7|-|TRBV19
CASSDRDGSYEQYF
>TRBJ1-1|-|TRBV9
CASSVQSGGGEAFF
>TRBJ1-2|once|TRBV7-9
CASSLLGQAHYGYTF
>TRBJ1-6|-|TRBV19
CASSNGRENSPLHF
>TRBJ1-2|-|TRBV11-2
CASSSRRSGGSYGYTF
>TRBJ2-1|-|TRBV27
CACKREEGYNEQFF
>TRBJ1-1|-|TRBV24-1
CATSAEQGEAFF
>TRBJ2-2|-|TRBV9
CASSVGSGSRINTGELFF
>TRBJ1-4|-|TRBV7-9
CASSLRGPLGPSTNEKLFF
>TRBJ1-5|-|TRBV6-6
CASRDRNQPQHF
>TRBJ2-2|-|TRBV7-2
CASSFQGGNGELFF
>TRBJ2-7|once|TRBV11-2
CASSSPGPGTTYEQYF